This is a list of T cell receptor beta chains from one sample in a study of T-cell reconstitution after alpha-beta-depleted transplantation in children. Each CDR3 protein is one row after TCRdb ran MiXCR on the PCR reads. The sample holds hundreds of thousands of distinct CDR3 sequences, around 15% seen once. Source: PBMCs, mostly from graft donor cells, taken 360 days after TCRalphabeta/CD19-depleted stem cell transplant. All receptors derive from a male patient younger than 18 who had a stem cell transplant for acute lymphoblastic leukemia, so the T cells may come from the graft donor. CDR3s include the opening cysteine and the closing phenylalanine or tryptophan. The order of the fields is D gene, clone size, J gene, V gene, CDR3 DNA, CDR3 protein. The D gene is left open where the match is weak. Clone size, where shown, is once, few, many, or a class for clones that have expanded.

d_gene: TRBD2
abundance: many
j_gene: TRBJ2-7
v_gene: TRBV12-3/TRBV12-4
CDR3nt: TGTGCCAGCACCTTGACTAGCGGCCCCTACGAGCAGTACTTC
CDR3aa: CASTLTSGPYEQYF

d_gene: TRBD2
abundance: few
j_gene: TRBJ2-7
v_gene: TRBV18
CDR3nt: TGTGCCAGCTCACCACGGTGGGGAGGGCAGGACGAGCAGTACTTC
CDR3aa: CASSPRWGGQDEQYF

d_gene: TRBD2
abundance: NA
j_gene: TRBJ2-2
v_gene: TRBV5-8
CDR3nt: TGTGCCAGCAGCTTATCGGGGACTAGCGCGAACACCGGGGAGCTGTTTTTT
CDR3aa: CASSLSGTSANTGELFF

d_gene: TRBD2
abundance: NA
j_gene: TRBJ2-7
v_gene: TRBV12-3/TRBV12-4
CDR3nt: TGTGCCAGCAGCCTCTCCGCGGGGGGGGCGGGCGAGCAGTACTTC
CDR3aa: CASSLSAGGAGEQYF

d_gene: TRBD2
abundance: NA
j_gene: TRBJ2-7
v_gene: TRBV2
CDR3nt: TGTGCCAGCAGGCCCACTAGCGGGGGGAACTCCTACGAGCAGTACTTC
CDR3aa: CASRPTSGGNSYEQYF

d_gene: NA
abundance: NA
j_gene: TRBJ2-5
v_gene: TRBV5-1
CDR3nt: TGCGCCAGCACTGATGGGCAAGAGACCCAGTACTTC
CDR3aa: CASTDGQETQYF

d_gene: TRBD1
abundance: NA
j_gene: TRBJ1-1
v_gene: TRBV4-1
CDR3nt: TGCGCCAGCAGCCAAGATCAAGGGACAGGGATGAACACTGAAGCTTTCTTT
CDR3aa: CASSQDQGTGMNTEAFF

d_gene: NA
abundance: once
j_gene: TRBJ2-1
v_gene: TRBV5-1
CDR3nt: NA
CDR3aa: CASSLYFGPFTYNEQFF

d_gene: TRBD1
abundance: NA
j_gene: TRBJ2-1
v_gene: TRBV5-1
CDR3nt: TGCGCCAGCAGCATACCGGGACAGACCTACTACAATGAGCAGTTCTTC
CDR3aa: CASSIPGQTYYNEQFF

d_gene: NA
abundance: many
j_gene: TRBJ2-7
v_gene: TRBV12-3/TRBV12-4
CDR3nt: TGTGCCAGCAGTTTCTACTACGAGCAGTACTTC
CDR3aa: CASSFYYEQYF

d_gene: NA
abundance: NA
j_gene: TRBJ1-1
v_gene: TRBV5-1
CDR3nt: TGCGCCAGCAGCTTGGTAGACAGTAACACTGAAGCTTTCTTT
CDR3aa: CASSLVDSNTEAFF

d_gene: NA
abundance: many
j_gene: TRBJ2-6
v_gene: TRBV3-1
CDR3nt: TGTGCCAGCAGCCGGCTAGGGAATAGGGCCAACGTCCTGACTTTC
CDR3aa: CASSRLGNRANVLTF

d_gene: NA
abundance: few
j_gene: TRBJ1-1
v_gene: TRBV19
CDR3nt: TGTGCCAGTACCCCTTCCCCCCGTCGGATGGGCACTGAAGCTTTCTTT
CDR3aa: CASTPSPRRMGTEAFF

d_gene: TRBD2
abundance: few
j_gene: TRBJ2-3
v_gene: TRBV29-1
CDR3nt: TGCAGCGTTGAAGATCCCCTGACTAGCGGGAGGTGGACAGATACGCAGTATTTT
CDR3aa: CSVEDPLTSGRWTDTQYF

d_gene: NA
abundance: few
j_gene: TRBJ2-7
v_gene: TRBV4-2
CDR3nt: TGTGCCAGCAGCTACCGGGACTTTAGAATATACGAGCAGTACTTC
CDR3aa: CASSYRDFRIYEQYF

d_gene: TRBD2
abundance: few
j_gene: TRBJ2-1
v_gene: TRBV4-2
CDR3nt: TGTGCCAGCAGCCAAGACTCCCTGGCGGGGGTTTACAATGAGCAGTTCTTC
CDR3aa: CASSQDSLAGVYNEQFF

d_gene: NA
abundance: few
j_gene: TRBJ2-1
v_gene: TRBV7-9
CDR3nt: TGTGCCAGCAGCCCCCCATCAATTGAGCAGTTCTTC
CDR3aa: CASSPPSIEQFF

d_gene: NA
abundance: NA
j_gene: TRBJ1-2
v_gene: TRBV24-1
CDR3nt: TGTGCCACCAGTGATTCCGCGACTACAGGTGGCTACACCTTC
CDR3aa: CATSDSATTGGYTF

d_gene: NA
abundance: few
j_gene: TRBJ2-5
v_gene: TRBV11-2
CDR3nt: TGTGCCAGCAGCTTTGTCCGGGAGACCCAGTACTTC
CDR3aa: CASSFVRETQYF

d_gene: NA
abundance: NA
j_gene: TRBJ1-2
v_gene: TRBV15
CDR3nt: TGTGCCACCAGCAGATGGACACGAGGGGACGAATATGGCTACACCTTC
CDR3aa: CATSRWTRGDEYGYTF

d_gene: NA
abundance: NA
j_gene: TRBJ1-3
v_gene: TRBV7-9
CDR3nt: TGTGCCAGCCTAAAAGGATGGACGGACATCTCTGGAAACACCATATATTTT
CDR3aa: CASLKGWTDISGNTIYF

d_gene: NA
abundance: NA
j_gene: TRBJ1-4
v_gene: TRBV20-1
CDR3nt: TGCAGTGCTAGAGTGGAGGGACAACTAGTTGCAACTAATGAAAAACTGTTTTTT
CDR3aa: CSARVEGQLVATNEKLFF

d_gene: TRBD1
abundance: NA
j_gene: TRBJ2-7
v_gene: TRBV7-6
CDR3nt: TGTGCCATCAGCCGTAGACAGGGAACCTCCTACCCGTTCCGCTACGAGCAGTACTTC
CDR3aa: CAISRRQGTSYPFRYEQYF

d_gene: TRBD2
abundance: NA
j_gene: TRBJ2-3
v_gene: TRBV3-1
CDR3nt: TGTGCCAGCAGACCACTTATAACTAGCGGGAAAGATACGCAGTATTTT
CDR3aa: CASRPLITSGKDTQYF

d_gene: TRBD1
abundance: few
j_gene: TRBJ1-6
v_gene: TRBV12-3/TRBV12-4
CDR3nt: TGTGCCAGCAGCACCGGGACAGGGGACAATTCCCCCCTCCACTTT
CDR3aa: CASSTGTGDNSPLHF

d_gene: TRBD2
abundance: few
j_gene: TRBJ2-1
v_gene: TRBV3-1
CDR3nt: TGTGCCAGCAGCCAAGAAGCTAGCGGGAGGGACAATGAGCAGTTCTTC
CDR3aa: CASSQEASGRDNEQFF

d_gene: TRBD2
abundance: many
j_gene: TRBJ2-1
v_gene: TRBV5-1
CDR3nt: TGCGCCAGCAGCTTGACTAGCGGGAGCGGAGGATATGAGCAGTTCTTC
CDR3aa: CASSLTSGSGGYEQFF

d_gene: NA
abundance: NA
j_gene: TRBJ2-6
v_gene: TRBV11-3
CDR3nt: TGTGCCAGCAGCGAGGGGGGAGGGCCTGGGGCCAACGTCCTGACTTTC
CDR3aa: CASSEGGGPGANVLTF

d_gene: NA
abundance: few
j_gene: TRBJ1-1
v_gene: TRBV4-1
CDR3nt: TGCGCCAGCAGCCAAGATTGGGAAATATCTGAAGCTTTCTTT
CDR3aa: CASSQDWEISEAFF

d_gene: TRBD2
abundance: NA
j_gene: TRBJ2-7
v_gene: TRBV4-2
CDR3nt: TGTGCCAGCAGCCAAGGATCGGGACTAGCGGCTAAAAGCTCCTACGAGCAGTACTTC
CDR3aa: CASSQGSGLAAKSSYEQYF

d_gene: NA
abundance: few
j_gene: TRBJ2-5
v_gene: TRBV20-1
CDR3nt: TGCAGTGCTAGATCAACCACTCAAGAGACCCAGTACTTC
CDR3aa: CSARSTTQETQYF

d_gene: NA
abundance: NA
j_gene: TRBJ2-7
v_gene: TRBV20-1
CDR3nt: TGCAGTGCTAGAGATGACGGGAGCCCCTACGAGCAGTACTTC
CDR3aa: CSARDDGSPYEQYF

d_gene: NA
abundance: NA
j_gene: TRBJ2-5
v_gene: TRBV20-1
CDR3nt: TGCAGTGCTAGAGATAGCTTGACGATCCGGCAAGAGACCCAGTACTTC
CDR3aa: CSARDSLTIRQETQYF

d_gene: NA
abundance: NA
j_gene: TRBJ2-7
v_gene: TRBV5-1
CDR3nt: TGCGCCAGCAGCTTGGCCCTCGGTTTGGGCTACGAGCAGTACTTC
CDR3aa: CASSLALGLGYEQYF

d_gene: NA
abundance: NA
j_gene: TRBJ2-2
v_gene: TRBV11-3
CDR3nt: TGTGCCAGCAGCTCGCCAGCGGGGACATTAGGGGAGCTGTTTTTT
CDR3aa: CASSSPAGTLGELFF

d_gene: NA
abundance: NA
j_gene: TRBJ1-2
v_gene: TRBV5-1
CDR3nt: TGCGCCAGCAGCTTACAGGGTACTAACTATGGCTACACCTTC
CDR3aa: CASSLQGTNYGYTF

d_gene: TRBD2
abundance: few
j_gene: TRBJ2-3
v_gene: TRBV7-9
CDR3nt: TGTGCCAGCAGCACCCCCCCATTACTAGCGGGAACCACAGATACGCAGTATTTT
CDR3aa: CASSTPPLLAGTTDTQYF

d_gene: TRBD2
abundance: NA
j_gene: TRBJ2-3
v_gene: TRBV2
CDR3nt: TGTGCCAGCGCCTCTAGCGGGCCCAGCACAGATACGCAGTATTTT
CDR3aa: CASASSGPSTDTQYF

d_gene: TRBD1
abundance: few
j_gene: TRBJ2-7
v_gene: TRBV4-1
CDR3nt: TGCGCCAGCAGCCACAGGGGCAGGGGGCCCGAGCAGTACTTC
CDR3aa: CASSHRGRGPEQYF

d_gene: NA
abundance: few
j_gene: TRBJ1-2
v_gene: TRBV5-1
CDR3nt: TGCGCCAGCAGCTTGGTCCCCCAGGGAGGGGGCTACACCTTC
CDR3aa: CASSLVPQGGGYTF

d_gene: TRBD2
abundance: few
j_gene: TRBJ2-3
v_gene: TRBV11-2
CDR3nt: TGTGCCAGCAGCTTTTACGGACAGGTGGGGACTAGCGGGAGGGCCGCAGATACGCAGTATTTT
CDR3aa: CASSFYGQVGTSGRAADTQYF

d_gene: NA
abundance: NA
j_gene: TRBJ2-1
v_gene: TRBV15
CDR3nt: TGTGCCACCAGCAGAGATACCCTGAGCTCCTACAATGAGCAGTTCTTC
CDR3aa: CATSRDTLSSYNEQFF

d_gene: NA
abundance: few
j_gene: TRBJ2-7
v_gene: TRBV5-1
CDR3nt: TGCGCCAGCAGCTTGGCCGCCTCTTCGGGGGAGCAGTACTTC
CDR3aa: CASSLAASSGEQYF

d_gene: NA
abundance: many
j_gene: TRBJ1-4
v_gene: TRBV20-1
CDR3nt: TGCAGTGCTAGTGCGGCGATTAATGAAAAACTGTTTTTT
CDR3aa: CSASAAINEKLFF

d_gene: NA
abundance: NA
j_gene: TRBJ2-3
v_gene: TRBV5-1
CDR3nt: TGCGCCAGCAGCTTACCCTCCACCCAAGATACGCAGTATTTT
CDR3aa: CASSLPSTQDTQYF

d_gene: TRBD1
abundance: NA
j_gene: TRBJ1-3
v_gene: TRBV6-5
CDR3nt: TGTGCCAGCAGTTACAGGGGACAGAGCTCTGGAAACACCATATATTTT
CDR3aa: CASSYRGQSSGNTIYF

d_gene: TRBD2
abundance: NA
j_gene: TRBJ2-7
v_gene: TRBV5-1
CDR3nt: TGCGCCAGCAGCCAGACTAGCGGGGGTCCCTACGAGCAGTACTTC
CDR3aa: CASSQTSGGPYEQYF

d_gene: NA
abundance: few
j_gene: TRBJ1-5
v_gene: TRBV20-1
CDR3nt: TGCAGTGCTAGAGGTTCCAATACACAGCCCCAGCATTTT
CDR3aa: CSARGSNTQPQHF

d_gene: NA
abundance: many
j_gene: TRBJ2-7
v_gene: TRBV5-1
CDR3nt: TGCGCCAGCAGCCCGGGTTCTAGGGGACCTACCTACGAGCAGTACTTC
CDR3aa: CASSPGSRGPTYEQYF

d_gene: NA
abundance: few
j_gene: TRBJ2-3
v_gene: TRBV7-7
CDR3nt: TGTGCCAGCTTCGGGGGTAGTCCCGGGAAGAGCACAGATACGCAGTATTTT
CDR3aa: CASFGGSPGKSTDTQYF

d_gene: NA
abundance: few
j_gene: TRBJ2-7
v_gene: TRBV7-9
CDR3nt: TGTGCCAGCAGCCACAGGGTCTCCTACGAGCAGTACTTC
CDR3aa: CASSHRVSYEQYF

d_gene: NA
abundance: NA
j_gene: TRBJ2-5
v_gene: TRBV2
CDR3nt: TGTGCCAGCAGTTACTTTAGAGAGACCCAGTACTTC
CDR3aa: CASSYFRETQYF

d_gene: NA
abundance: few
j_gene: TRBJ2-7
v_gene: TRBV5-1
CDR3nt: TGCGCCAGCAGCTTGACTTCGGGGTGGCTATACGAGCAGTACTTC
CDR3aa: CASSLTSGWLYEQYF